This TCR beta chain was documented in a study of shared clonotypes between healthy human individuals. The DNA input per sorted-subset replicate PCR was roughly 180 ng, corresponding to some 27,000 T cell genomes. Clones were read by immunoSEQ multiplex PCR, and TCRdb kept only the in-frame ones, dropping some. Here the sample spans about 2.4 million clones, 93% being singletons. The CDR3 is 13 amino acids. From germline, CDR1 is MGHRA and CDR2 YSYEKL. V dropped 8 bases and J dropped 4 bases, with 14 bases sitting between them. The sequence was obtained from a man aged 18 to 35 in good health. Some clones in this sample may be carry-over from other donors' samples. The rearrangement uses TRBV4-1 and TRBJ1-1; no definite D call. The source material was naive CD4+ T cells from PBMCs. Subset defined: CD45RA+ positively selected. The DNA for the CDR3 is TGCGCCAGCCGGTTCGTGGGTGGCACTGAAGCTTTCTTT. Its protein product is CASRFVGGTEAFF.